This T cell receptor beta chain was obtained from a study of blood T cell repertoires in COVID-19. Study at large: T cells, B-cell-depleted T cells, or PBMCs supplied cDNA or gDNA.

The CDR3 has 15 amino acids. The V gene lost 3 bases and the J gene lost 1 base, with 11 bases spanning the gap. Germline CDR1 reads LNHDA; CDR2 reads SQIVND (reference sequence). In the original workflow: Using reference gene primer amplification, nucleated cell counts were estimated. The repertoire was sequenced with immunoSEQ multiplex PCR; TCRdb's copy has only in-frame clones and lacks some. The V and J calls and clone size are taken from that table; D and trimming were inferred from the DNA. The profile covers around 190,000 clones, with about 83% appearing a single time and around 2.9% taken by the ten largest. Enrolled through a virtual design, the participants were between 18 and 89 years of age and came from around 25 US areas.

The chain carries TRBV19 and TRBJ2-3; perhaps TRBD2 as D (7 bases). Sequencing input: PBMCs or T cells enriched from blood (not recorded which). This TCR was sampled from a woman in her thirties who had been exposed to COVID-19. DNA for the CDR3: TGTGCCAGTAGTATTGCGCGGGGGCGCACAGATACGCAGTATTTT. Translated, it gives CASSIARGRTDTQYF.